Following are 20 T cell receptor beta chains from one sample sequenced in a study of cytomegalovirus exposure and HLA in healthy donors. It was with 60 Vbeta and 13 Jbeta primers that the PCR ran. The table came from immunoSEQ multiplex PCR; TCRdb's copy has only in-frame clones and leaves some out. The table has fewer than 200,000 clones, roughly 85% seen once. Sequencing was performed on PBMCs. These receptors all come from a woman aged 40 to 50 in good health and CMV-seronegative.

CDR3: CASSLEGRARNTEAFF. Written as DNA, the CDR3 is TGCGCCAGCAGCTTGGAAGGCAGGGCTCGGAACACTGAAGCTTTCTTT. The V gene is TRBV5-1, the J gene TRBJ1-1; D possibly corresponds to TRBD1 (5 bases). Germline CDR1 reads SGHRS; CDR2 reads YFSETQ. V shed 0 bases and J shed 1 base, with 13 bases lying between them. The CDR3 length is 16 residues.

The rearrangement links TRBV6-5 to TRBJ1-2; possibly TRBD1 for D (5 bases). This CDR3 has 13 residues. Trimming stripped 6 bases from V and 6 bases from J, with 14 bases between. Looked up from germline, CDR1 is MNHEY and CDR2 is SVGAGI. CDR3 bases: TGTGCCAGCAGGGCGGCGGCCAGGGATGGCTACACCTTC. Encoded protein: CASRAAARDGYTF.

This clone appeared a few times. The V call is TRBV9, the J call TRBJ1-1; D not resolved. The CDR3 totals 14 residues. Germline-derived CDR1 and CDR2 are SGDLS and YYNGEE. Trimming left V 4 bases short and J 4 bases short, with 14 bases between. The CDR3 spells CASSPPGESTEAFF. DNA of the CDR3: TGTGCCAGCAGCCCCCCCGGAGAGAGCACTGAAGCTTTCTTT.

V usage is TRBV25-1 and J usage is TRBJ1-2, with TRBD1 as a possible D gene (6 bases). The CDR3 is 16 residues long. Trimming removed 3 bases from V and 4 bases from J, with 18 bases in between. Germline V gene sequence: CDR1 MGHDK, CDR2 SYGVNS. The CDR3 protein is CASSEYGGQSGYGYTF. CDR3 DNA: TGTGCCAGCAGTGAGTATGGCGGACAGTCTGGCTATGGCTACACCTTC.

This sequence joins TRBV19 and TRBJ1-1, with a weak D call TRBD1 (5 bases). Germline V gene lookup returns CDR1 LNHDA and CDR2 SQIVND (reference sequence). Trimming pared 1 base from V and 4 bases from J, leaving 16 bases between. CDR3 length: 16 residues. The CDR3 DNA reads TGTGCCAGTAGTATAGGGGGACTGGGGGTCGGCACTGAAGCTTTCTTT. It is translated as CASSIGGLGVGTEAFF.

This chain uses TRBV11-3 with TRBJ2-7; perhaps TRBD2 as D (6 bases). The CDR3 extends over 14 amino acids. Per germline, CDR1 SGHNT and CDR2 YENEEA. The V end lost 5 bases, the J end lost 4 bases, and 15 bases lay between the germline ends. In DNA, the CDR3 is TGTGCCAGCAGCACTAGGGACTCGAAATACGAGCAGTACTTC. It encodes CASSTRDSKYEQYF.

The rearrangement links TRBV19 to TRBJ2-3, with D possibly matching TRBD2 (6 bases). The CDR3 contains 16 residues. Per germline, CDR1 LNHDA and CDR2 SQIVND (reference sequence). Trimming removed 5 bases from V and 0 bases from J, with 15 bases in between. The CDR3 DNA sequence: TGTGCCAGTAGTCCAGGGACTCTATTGAGCACAGATACGCAGTATTTT. This sequence encodes CASSPGTLLSTDTQYF.

V and J are TRBV30 and TRBJ1-5; a weak D match, TRBD1 (5 bases). CDR1 is GTSNPN, CDR2 SVGIG, per germline (reference sequence). The CDR3 sequence is 13 residues long. Deletions cut 2 bases from V and 4 bases from J, with 9 bases between. CDR3 region: CAWSRQGNQPQHF. CDR3 nucleotide sequence: TGTGCCTGGAGTAGGCAGGGAAATCAGCCCCAGCATTTT. The whole variable domain, remainder taken from reference TRBV30 and TRBJ1-5, is SQTIHQWPATLVQPVGSPLSLECTVEGTSNPNLYWYRQAAGRGLQLLFYSVGIGQISSEVPQNLSASRPQDRQFILSSKKLLLSDSGFYLCAWSRQGNQPQHFGDGTRLSIL.

This clone has just one count. This sequence joins TRBV19 and TRBJ2-3, with D possibly TRBD2 on 5 matching bases. The CDR3 loop spans 16 amino acids. V was shortened by 4 bases and J by 4 bases, with 18 bases between the two germline ends. The germline CDR1 and CDR2 sequences are LNHDA and SQIVND (reference sequence). CDR3 amino acids: CASSTTSPGNPDTQYF. DNA of the CDR3: TGTGCCAGTAGTACCACTTCACCCGGGAACCCAGATACGCAGTATTTT. The variable domain in full, completed from reference TRBV19 and TRBJ2-3, reads DGGITQSPKYLFRKEGQNVTLSCEQNLNHDAMYWYRQDPGQGLRLIYYSQIVNDFQKGDIAEGYSVSREKKESFPLTVTSAQKNPTAFYLCASSTTSPGNPDTQYFGPGTRLTVL.

This chain connects TRBV6-5 to TRBJ1-1; 10 nucleotides line up with TRBD1. Germline CDR1 and CDR2: MNHEY and SVGAGI. V shed 6 bases and J 4 bases; nucleotides not matched to a gene: 8. This CDR3 has 15 residues. The chain's CDR3 is CASRGGQGMGTEAFF. The CDR3 nucleotides are TGTGCCAGCAGGGGGGGACAGGGGATGGGCACTGAAGCTTTCTTT.

This clone was seen once. The rearrangement joins TRBV7-2 to TRBJ2-1; D might be TRBD1 (7 bases). The CDR3 is 14 amino acids. Germline CDR1 and CDR2: SGHTA and FQGNSA. Trimming took off 1 base at V and 9 bases at J, with 13 bases between the two ends. In nucleotides, the CDR3 is TGTGCCAGCAGCTTAGGCGGGACAGCGGGTGAGCAGTTCTTC. It is translated as CASSLGGTAGEQFF. Drawing the rest from reference TRBV7-2 and TRBJ2-1, the complete variable domain is GAGVSQSPSNKVTEKGKDVELRCDPISGHTALYWYRQSLGQGLEFLIYFQGNSAPDKSGLPSDRFSAERTGGSVSTLTIQRTQQEDSAVYLCASSLGGTAGEQFFGPGTRLTVL.

The chain carries TRBV10-1 and TRBJ1-1, with D possibly being TRBD1 (5 bases). Germline CDR1 WNHNN, CDR2 SYGVQD (reference sequence). CDR3 length equals 13 residues. V was shortened by 5 bases and J by 8 bases, with 15 bases between the two germline ends. The CDR3 protein is CASSPFPGREAFF. In DNA form, the CDR3 reads TGCGCCAGCAGTCCTTTCCCAGGGCGGGAAGCTTTCTTT.

In nucleotides, the CDR3 is TGTGCCAGCAGCTTGACCAGGGTGGGCACCGGGGAGCTGTTTTTT. This translates into CASSLTRVGTGELFF. J is TRBJ2-2 and V is TRBV5-6; perhaps TRBD1 as D (5 bases). Germline CDR1 reads SGHDT; CDR2 reads YYEEEE. V dropped 1 base and J dropped 4 bases, with 11 bases sitting between them. The CDR3 runs 15 residues.

The chain has TRBV7-6 and TRBJ1-1; unclear D gene. The CDR3 length is 13 residues. Germline-derived CDR1 and CDR2 are SGHVS and FNYEAQ. V lost 4 bases and J 1 base, leaving 7 bases between the germline ends. CDR3 protein: CASSSRQNTEAFF. CDR3 coding DNA: TGTGCCAGCAGCTCCCGACAGAACACTGAAGCTTTCTTT.

This chain uses TRBV5-4 with TRBJ1-2; the match to TRBD1 covers 7 bases. The CDR3 length is 15 residues. CDR1 SGHNT and CDR2 YYREEE come from the germline V gene (reference sequence). Trimming removed 2 bases from V and 6 bases from J; junction bases left unmatched: 10. The CDR3 spells CASSLQQGSRDGYTF. The CDR3 DNA reads as TGTGCCAGCAGCTTACAACAGGGGAGTCGTGATGGCTACACCTTC.

The J gene is TRBJ1-2, the V gene TRBV4-1; 10 positions agree with TRBD1. There are 16 residues in the CDR3. V trimming: 1 base; J trimming: 8 bases; junction bases outside the gene matches: 10. In germline, CDR1 is MGHRA, CDR2 YSYEKL. Here the CDR3 reads CASSQVFGTGVDGYTF. The CDR3 DNA follows: TGCGCCAGCAGCCAAGTTTTCGGGACAGGGGTTGACGGCTACACCTTC.

The CDR3 DNA reads TGCGCCAGCAGTGAAGAGGCGGGGTATGGCTACACCTTC. It specifies CASSEEAGYGYTF. The chain has TRBV10-2 and TRBJ1-2; D not resolved. CDR1 and CDR2 from the germline V gene are WSHSY and SAAADI. Trimming cost V 3 bases and J 5 bases, with 10 bases left between them. The CDR3 is 13 residues long.

The chain is built from TRBV6-5 and TRBJ2-7; D possibly corresponds to TRBD2 (6 bases). The CDR3 sequence is 14 residues long. The V end lost 2 bases, the J end lost 2 bases, and 10 bases lay between the germline ends. The germline gives CDR1 MNHEY, CDR2 SVGAGI. The CDR3 spells CASSYGRTTYEQYF. In nucleotides, the CDR3 is TGTGCCAGCAGTTACGGGAGGACTACCTACGAGCAGTACTTC.

The V call is TRBV5-4, the J call TRBJ1-1; the match to TRBD1 covers 8 bases. CDR1 SGHNT and CDR2 YYREEE come from the germline V gene (reference sequence). CDR3 length equals 14 residues. Losses at the gene ends were 4 bases for V and 5 bases for J; bases not matched to a gene: 7. The CDR3 loop reads CASSNRDRMTEAFF. CDR3 DNA sequence: TGTGCCAGCAGCAACCGGGACAGGATGACTGAAGCTTTCTTT.

V is TRBV6-6 and J is TRBJ2-1; D ambiguous. The CDR3 sequence is 13 residues long. V gave up 6 bases and J gave up 10 bases, with 16 bases separating them. Germline values: CDR1 MNHNY, CDR2 SVGAGI (reference sequence). CDR3 bases: TGTGCCAGCAGATCTTTCCAGCGCGTGGAGCAGTTCTTC. Translating it yields CASRSFQRVEQFF.